This is a list of T cell receptor beta chains from one sample in a study of cytomegalovirus exposure and HLA in healthy donors. Produced via immunoSEQ multiplex PCR; TCRdb's table is partial and in-frame only. This sample has 30,000 or so clones, with about 60% found just once. Material: PBMCs. Every receptor here comes from a man aged 45 to 65 in good health and CMV-seropositive. CDR3s include the opening cysteine and the closing phenylalanine or tryptophan. D genes are given only for firm matches. Part of the rows lack a size; the others show once, few, many or a class for expanded clones.

DNA: TGTGCCAGCACCTCTAGGGGGACAACGGGGGGACCCTCCTTC; CDR3: CASTSRGTTGGPSF; size: NA; J: TRBJ2-7; V: TRBV13; D: NA; length: 14
DNA: TGTGCCAGCAGCTTAGGTTTGGGGGGGGGAAACCAAGAGACCCAGTACTTC; CDR3: CASSLGLGGGNQETQYF; size: NA; J: TRBJ2-5; V: TRBV7-2; D: TRBD2; length: 17
DNA: TGCGCCAGCAGCCCGGGACAGGGGGCAGGCTACACCTTC; CDR3: CASSPGQGAGYTF; size: NA; J: TRBJ1-2; V: TRBV5-1; D: TRBD1; length: 13
DNA: TGTGCCAGCAGCAAGCGGACAGTAATCTATGGCTACACCTTC; CDR3: CASSKRTVIYGYTF; size: NA; J: TRBJ1-2; V: TRBV21-1; D: NA; length: 14
DNA: TGTGCCAGCAGTGGACAGTGGGAGACCCAGTACTTC; CDR3: CASSGQWETQYF; size: few; J: TRBJ2-5; V: TRBV6-5; D: NA; length: 12
DNA: TGTGCCAGCAGTTACTCTTCTGGGACAGGGGCCTACGAGCAGTACTTC; CDR3: CASSYSSGTGAYEQYF; size: once; J: TRBJ2-7; V: TRBV6-5; D: TRBD1; length: 16
DNA: TGCGCCAGCAGCATACAGGGGGATACCTACGAGCAGTACTTC; CDR3: CASSIQGDTYEQYF; size: NA; J: TRBJ2-7; V: TRBV5-1; D: TRBD1; length: 14
DNA: TGTGCCTGGAGTGGGCAGGGGGCTCAGCCCCAGCATTTT; CDR3: CAWSGQGAQPQHF; size: few; J: TRBJ1-5; V: TRBV30; D: TRBD1; length: 13
DNA: TGTGCCAGCAGCTTAGGGGACAGGGGCCCGGGCAATCAGCCCCAGCATTTT; CDR3: CASSLGDRGPGNQPQHF; size: NA; J: TRBJ1-5; V: TRBV7-9; D: TRBD1; length: 17
DNA: TGTGCCAGCAGCCTCCTAGCGGCCGTTTACAATGAGCAGTTCTTC; CDR3: CASSLLAAVYNEQFF; size: NA; J: TRBJ2-1; V: TRBV11-2; D: TRBD2; length: 15
DNA: TGTGCCACCAAAGGCGGGATCTCCTACGAGCAGTACTTC; CDR3: CATKGGISYEQYF; size: NA; J: TRBJ2-7; V: TRBV2; D: NA; length: 13
DNA: TGTGCAAGAGGAGGTGAGGGACTAGCGGGAGAAGGCCAGGAGGTCGAAGCCAAAAACATTCAGTACTTC; CDR3: CARGGEGLAGEGQEVEAKNIQYF; size: NA; J: TRBJ2-4; V: TRBV12-2; D: NA; length: 23
DNA: TGCGCCAGCAGCCCGGGGACTAGCGTCTCTAGCACAGATACGCAGTATTTT; CDR3: CASSPGTSVSSTDTQYF; size: NA; J: TRBJ2-3; V: TRBV5-1; D: TRBD2; length: 17
DNA: TGCGCCGGACGAGCGGCGAGCACAGATACGCAGTATTTT; CDR3: CAGRAASTDTQYF; size: few; J: TRBJ2-3; V: TRBV5-1; D: NA; length: 13
DNA: TGTGCCAGCAGCTTTTCGCTCCGGGACAGGGGGTTCCAAGAGACCCAGTACTTC; CDR3: CASSFSLRDRGFQETQYF; size: few; J: TRBJ2-5; V: TRBV5-6; D: TRBD1; length: 18
DNA: TGTGCCAGCCACCTAGCGCCGGCAGGAGAGACCCAGTACTTC; CDR3: CASHLAPAGETQYF; size: NA; J: TRBJ2-5; V: TRBV2; D: NA; length: 14
DNA: TGTGCCAGCTCACGGGGCTCAAGGGAAAAACTGTTTTTT; CDR3: CASSRGSREKLFF; size: NA; J: TRBJ1-4; V: TRBV18; D: NA; length: 13
DNA: TGTGCCAGCAGGCCGGACAGGGGGGTAGGATATGGCTACACCTTC; CDR3: CASRPDRGVGYGYTF; size: few; J: TRBJ1-2; V: TRBV6-5; D: TRBD1; length: 15
DNA: TGTGCCAGCAGCCTGGGACAGGGGAATGAGCAGTTCTTC; CDR3: CASSLGQGNEQFF; size: once; J: TRBJ2-1; V: TRBV5-6; D: TRBD1; length: 13
DNA: TGTGCCAGCAGCCGAGGGGGCCTGCAGGGAAACACCATATATTTT; CDR3: CASSRGGLQGNTIYF; size: NA; J: TRBJ1-3; V: TRBV7-9; D: TRBD1; length: 15
DNA: TGTGCCAGCAGTTTCGTAGCGTTCGCAGATACGCAGTATTTT; CDR3: CASSFVAFADTQYF; size: NA; J: TRBJ2-3; V: TRBV27; D: NA; length: 14
DNA: TGTGCCAGCAGTTTTCGGAGCCAGAATCAGCCCCAGCATTTT; CDR3: CASSFRSQNQPQHF; size: few; J: TRBJ1-5; V: TRBV28; D: NA; length: 14
DNA: TGTGCCAGCAGCCGTACAGGGGGGCCTAGCACAGATACGCAGTATTTT; CDR3: CASSRTGGPSTDTQYF; size: NA; J: TRBJ2-3; V: TRBV7-9; D: TRBD1; length: 16
DNA: TGTGCCAGCAGCGTAGTAACAGGGGCACAAGAGACCCAGTACTTC; CDR3: CASSVVTGAQETQYF; size: few; J: TRBJ2-5; V: TRBV9; D: TRBD1; length: 15
DNA: TGTGCCAGCAGCGCAGGGACATCAATCTCTGGGGCCAACGTCCTGACTTTC; CDR3: CASSAGTSISGANVLTF; size: NA; J: TRBJ2-6; V: TRBV11-3; D: NA; length: 17
DNA: TGTGCCAGCTCAGGGTCGAGGGGGCTCCGTTTCGAGCAGTACTTC; CDR3: CASSGSRGLRFEQYF; size: NA; J: TRBJ2-7; V: TRBV18; D: TRBD1; length: 15
DNA: TGTGCCATCTCGGCGGGGCCCTTGGAGACCCAGTACTTC; CDR3: CAISAGPLETQYF; size: NA; J: TRBJ2-5; V: TRBV5-6; D: NA; length: 13
DNA: TGTGCCAGCAGCCCAGAGGGACAGGGGGCAGTATCTGGAAACACCATATATTTT; CDR3: CASSPEGQGAVSGNTIYF; size: NA; J: TRBJ1-3; V: TRBV9; D: TRBD1; length: 18